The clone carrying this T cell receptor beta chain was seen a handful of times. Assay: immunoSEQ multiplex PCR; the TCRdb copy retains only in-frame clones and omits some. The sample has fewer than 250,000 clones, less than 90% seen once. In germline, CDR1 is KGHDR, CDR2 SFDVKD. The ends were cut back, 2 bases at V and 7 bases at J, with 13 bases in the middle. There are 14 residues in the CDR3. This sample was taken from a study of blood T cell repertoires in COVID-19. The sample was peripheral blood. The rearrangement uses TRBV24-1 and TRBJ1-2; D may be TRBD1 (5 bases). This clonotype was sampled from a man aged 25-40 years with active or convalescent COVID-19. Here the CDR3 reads CATSDSAGMGGYTF. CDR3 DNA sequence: TGTGCCACCAGTGATTCCGCAGGGATGGGTGGCTACACCTTC.